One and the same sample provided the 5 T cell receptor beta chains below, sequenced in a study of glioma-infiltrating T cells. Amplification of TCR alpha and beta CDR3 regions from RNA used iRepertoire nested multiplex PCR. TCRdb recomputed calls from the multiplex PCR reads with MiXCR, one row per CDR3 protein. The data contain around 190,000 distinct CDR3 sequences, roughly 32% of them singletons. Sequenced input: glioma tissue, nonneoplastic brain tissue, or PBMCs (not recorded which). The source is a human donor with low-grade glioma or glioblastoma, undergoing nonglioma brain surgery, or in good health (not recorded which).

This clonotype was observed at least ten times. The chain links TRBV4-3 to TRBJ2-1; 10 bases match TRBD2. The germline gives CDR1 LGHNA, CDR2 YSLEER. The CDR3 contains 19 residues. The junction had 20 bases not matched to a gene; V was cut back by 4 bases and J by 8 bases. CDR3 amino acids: CASSRRLAGSGSLFHEQFF. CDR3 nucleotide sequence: TGCGCCAGCAGCCGGCGACTAGCGGGCAGCGGTTCCCTTTTCCATGAGCAGTTCTTC.

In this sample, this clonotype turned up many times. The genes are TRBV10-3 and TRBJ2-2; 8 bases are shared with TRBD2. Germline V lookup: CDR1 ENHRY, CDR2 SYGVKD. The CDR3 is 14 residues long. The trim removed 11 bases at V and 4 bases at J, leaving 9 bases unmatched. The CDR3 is CASVAGGGTGELFF. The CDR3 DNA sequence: TGTGCCTCGGTGGCGGGAGGAGGCACCGGGGAGCTGTTTTTT.

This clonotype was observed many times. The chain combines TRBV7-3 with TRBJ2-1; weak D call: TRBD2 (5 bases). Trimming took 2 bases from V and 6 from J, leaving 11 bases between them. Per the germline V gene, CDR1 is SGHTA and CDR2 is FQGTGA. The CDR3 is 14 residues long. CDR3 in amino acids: CASSLSPSSNEQFF. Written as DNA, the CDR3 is TGTGCCAGCAGCTTATCCCCTAGCTCCAATGAGCAGTTCTTC.

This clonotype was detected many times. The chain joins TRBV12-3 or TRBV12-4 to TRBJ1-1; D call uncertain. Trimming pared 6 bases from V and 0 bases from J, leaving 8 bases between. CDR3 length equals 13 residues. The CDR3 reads CASSLGVNTEAFF. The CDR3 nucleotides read TGTGCCAGCAGCCTCGGAGTGAACACTGAAGCTTTCTTT.

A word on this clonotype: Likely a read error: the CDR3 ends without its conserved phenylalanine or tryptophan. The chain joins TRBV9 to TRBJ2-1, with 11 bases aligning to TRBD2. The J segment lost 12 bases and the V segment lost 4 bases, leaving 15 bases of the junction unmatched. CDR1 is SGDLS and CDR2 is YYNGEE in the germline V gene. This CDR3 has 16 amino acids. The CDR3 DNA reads TGTGCCAGCAGCCCCGATAGCGGGAGGGCCATCCATGGGCAGTTCCTC. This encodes CASSPDSGRAIHGQFL.